This TCR beta chain was sequenced in a study of CD8+CD57+ T cells in acquired aplastic anemia. Background on the study: Across the sorted CD4+ and CD8+ cells, DNA amounts averaged roughly 3.5 ug. Study-wide results and limits: Around 29 shared CD8+ CDR3s appeared highly expressed within patients' immunodominant clones.

There are many counts of this clonotype. Its antigen is not known. Between the trimmed V and J ends, which lost 5 bases and 7 bases, there was a span of 14 bases. The CDR3 sequence is 13 residues long. CDR1 is SQVTM, CDR2 ANQGSEA, per germline. Patients included in sequencing had previously demonstrated CD8+CD57+ cell expansion by flow cytometry. At the time of blood sampling, patients had not yet received any therapy. TCR beta VDJ and CDR3 profiles were obtained from a genomic DNA template. Each CDR3 protein gets one entry after TCRdb re-called the reads with MiXCR. The data hold around 220,000 distinct CDR3 sequences, with almost 50% observed a single time.

The receptor was derived from a human donor with aplastic anemia. The chain has TRBV29-1 and TRBJ2-2; a weak D match, TRBD1 (6 bases). The sequencing input was sorted CD4+, CD8+, or CD8+CD57+ T cells (not recorded which) from PBMCs. CDR3 sequence reads: CSVQQGLNGELFF. CDR3 DNA sequence: TGCAGCGTTCAACAGGGTCTCAACGGGGAGCTGTTTTTT.